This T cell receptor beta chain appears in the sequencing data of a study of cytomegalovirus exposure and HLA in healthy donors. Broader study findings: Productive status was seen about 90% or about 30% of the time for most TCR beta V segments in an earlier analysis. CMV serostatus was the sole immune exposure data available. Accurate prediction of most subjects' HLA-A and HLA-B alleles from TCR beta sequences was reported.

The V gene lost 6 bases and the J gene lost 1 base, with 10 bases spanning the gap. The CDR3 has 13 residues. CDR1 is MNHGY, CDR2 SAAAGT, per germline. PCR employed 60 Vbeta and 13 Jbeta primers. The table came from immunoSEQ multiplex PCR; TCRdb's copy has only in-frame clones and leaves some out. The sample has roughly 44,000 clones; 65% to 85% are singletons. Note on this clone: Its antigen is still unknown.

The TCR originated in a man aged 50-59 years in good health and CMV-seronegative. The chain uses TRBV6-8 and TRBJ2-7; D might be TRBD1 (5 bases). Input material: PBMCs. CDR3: CASRKGWSYEQYF. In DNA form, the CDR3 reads TGTGCCAGCAGGAAGGGGTGGTCCTACGAGCAGTACTTC.